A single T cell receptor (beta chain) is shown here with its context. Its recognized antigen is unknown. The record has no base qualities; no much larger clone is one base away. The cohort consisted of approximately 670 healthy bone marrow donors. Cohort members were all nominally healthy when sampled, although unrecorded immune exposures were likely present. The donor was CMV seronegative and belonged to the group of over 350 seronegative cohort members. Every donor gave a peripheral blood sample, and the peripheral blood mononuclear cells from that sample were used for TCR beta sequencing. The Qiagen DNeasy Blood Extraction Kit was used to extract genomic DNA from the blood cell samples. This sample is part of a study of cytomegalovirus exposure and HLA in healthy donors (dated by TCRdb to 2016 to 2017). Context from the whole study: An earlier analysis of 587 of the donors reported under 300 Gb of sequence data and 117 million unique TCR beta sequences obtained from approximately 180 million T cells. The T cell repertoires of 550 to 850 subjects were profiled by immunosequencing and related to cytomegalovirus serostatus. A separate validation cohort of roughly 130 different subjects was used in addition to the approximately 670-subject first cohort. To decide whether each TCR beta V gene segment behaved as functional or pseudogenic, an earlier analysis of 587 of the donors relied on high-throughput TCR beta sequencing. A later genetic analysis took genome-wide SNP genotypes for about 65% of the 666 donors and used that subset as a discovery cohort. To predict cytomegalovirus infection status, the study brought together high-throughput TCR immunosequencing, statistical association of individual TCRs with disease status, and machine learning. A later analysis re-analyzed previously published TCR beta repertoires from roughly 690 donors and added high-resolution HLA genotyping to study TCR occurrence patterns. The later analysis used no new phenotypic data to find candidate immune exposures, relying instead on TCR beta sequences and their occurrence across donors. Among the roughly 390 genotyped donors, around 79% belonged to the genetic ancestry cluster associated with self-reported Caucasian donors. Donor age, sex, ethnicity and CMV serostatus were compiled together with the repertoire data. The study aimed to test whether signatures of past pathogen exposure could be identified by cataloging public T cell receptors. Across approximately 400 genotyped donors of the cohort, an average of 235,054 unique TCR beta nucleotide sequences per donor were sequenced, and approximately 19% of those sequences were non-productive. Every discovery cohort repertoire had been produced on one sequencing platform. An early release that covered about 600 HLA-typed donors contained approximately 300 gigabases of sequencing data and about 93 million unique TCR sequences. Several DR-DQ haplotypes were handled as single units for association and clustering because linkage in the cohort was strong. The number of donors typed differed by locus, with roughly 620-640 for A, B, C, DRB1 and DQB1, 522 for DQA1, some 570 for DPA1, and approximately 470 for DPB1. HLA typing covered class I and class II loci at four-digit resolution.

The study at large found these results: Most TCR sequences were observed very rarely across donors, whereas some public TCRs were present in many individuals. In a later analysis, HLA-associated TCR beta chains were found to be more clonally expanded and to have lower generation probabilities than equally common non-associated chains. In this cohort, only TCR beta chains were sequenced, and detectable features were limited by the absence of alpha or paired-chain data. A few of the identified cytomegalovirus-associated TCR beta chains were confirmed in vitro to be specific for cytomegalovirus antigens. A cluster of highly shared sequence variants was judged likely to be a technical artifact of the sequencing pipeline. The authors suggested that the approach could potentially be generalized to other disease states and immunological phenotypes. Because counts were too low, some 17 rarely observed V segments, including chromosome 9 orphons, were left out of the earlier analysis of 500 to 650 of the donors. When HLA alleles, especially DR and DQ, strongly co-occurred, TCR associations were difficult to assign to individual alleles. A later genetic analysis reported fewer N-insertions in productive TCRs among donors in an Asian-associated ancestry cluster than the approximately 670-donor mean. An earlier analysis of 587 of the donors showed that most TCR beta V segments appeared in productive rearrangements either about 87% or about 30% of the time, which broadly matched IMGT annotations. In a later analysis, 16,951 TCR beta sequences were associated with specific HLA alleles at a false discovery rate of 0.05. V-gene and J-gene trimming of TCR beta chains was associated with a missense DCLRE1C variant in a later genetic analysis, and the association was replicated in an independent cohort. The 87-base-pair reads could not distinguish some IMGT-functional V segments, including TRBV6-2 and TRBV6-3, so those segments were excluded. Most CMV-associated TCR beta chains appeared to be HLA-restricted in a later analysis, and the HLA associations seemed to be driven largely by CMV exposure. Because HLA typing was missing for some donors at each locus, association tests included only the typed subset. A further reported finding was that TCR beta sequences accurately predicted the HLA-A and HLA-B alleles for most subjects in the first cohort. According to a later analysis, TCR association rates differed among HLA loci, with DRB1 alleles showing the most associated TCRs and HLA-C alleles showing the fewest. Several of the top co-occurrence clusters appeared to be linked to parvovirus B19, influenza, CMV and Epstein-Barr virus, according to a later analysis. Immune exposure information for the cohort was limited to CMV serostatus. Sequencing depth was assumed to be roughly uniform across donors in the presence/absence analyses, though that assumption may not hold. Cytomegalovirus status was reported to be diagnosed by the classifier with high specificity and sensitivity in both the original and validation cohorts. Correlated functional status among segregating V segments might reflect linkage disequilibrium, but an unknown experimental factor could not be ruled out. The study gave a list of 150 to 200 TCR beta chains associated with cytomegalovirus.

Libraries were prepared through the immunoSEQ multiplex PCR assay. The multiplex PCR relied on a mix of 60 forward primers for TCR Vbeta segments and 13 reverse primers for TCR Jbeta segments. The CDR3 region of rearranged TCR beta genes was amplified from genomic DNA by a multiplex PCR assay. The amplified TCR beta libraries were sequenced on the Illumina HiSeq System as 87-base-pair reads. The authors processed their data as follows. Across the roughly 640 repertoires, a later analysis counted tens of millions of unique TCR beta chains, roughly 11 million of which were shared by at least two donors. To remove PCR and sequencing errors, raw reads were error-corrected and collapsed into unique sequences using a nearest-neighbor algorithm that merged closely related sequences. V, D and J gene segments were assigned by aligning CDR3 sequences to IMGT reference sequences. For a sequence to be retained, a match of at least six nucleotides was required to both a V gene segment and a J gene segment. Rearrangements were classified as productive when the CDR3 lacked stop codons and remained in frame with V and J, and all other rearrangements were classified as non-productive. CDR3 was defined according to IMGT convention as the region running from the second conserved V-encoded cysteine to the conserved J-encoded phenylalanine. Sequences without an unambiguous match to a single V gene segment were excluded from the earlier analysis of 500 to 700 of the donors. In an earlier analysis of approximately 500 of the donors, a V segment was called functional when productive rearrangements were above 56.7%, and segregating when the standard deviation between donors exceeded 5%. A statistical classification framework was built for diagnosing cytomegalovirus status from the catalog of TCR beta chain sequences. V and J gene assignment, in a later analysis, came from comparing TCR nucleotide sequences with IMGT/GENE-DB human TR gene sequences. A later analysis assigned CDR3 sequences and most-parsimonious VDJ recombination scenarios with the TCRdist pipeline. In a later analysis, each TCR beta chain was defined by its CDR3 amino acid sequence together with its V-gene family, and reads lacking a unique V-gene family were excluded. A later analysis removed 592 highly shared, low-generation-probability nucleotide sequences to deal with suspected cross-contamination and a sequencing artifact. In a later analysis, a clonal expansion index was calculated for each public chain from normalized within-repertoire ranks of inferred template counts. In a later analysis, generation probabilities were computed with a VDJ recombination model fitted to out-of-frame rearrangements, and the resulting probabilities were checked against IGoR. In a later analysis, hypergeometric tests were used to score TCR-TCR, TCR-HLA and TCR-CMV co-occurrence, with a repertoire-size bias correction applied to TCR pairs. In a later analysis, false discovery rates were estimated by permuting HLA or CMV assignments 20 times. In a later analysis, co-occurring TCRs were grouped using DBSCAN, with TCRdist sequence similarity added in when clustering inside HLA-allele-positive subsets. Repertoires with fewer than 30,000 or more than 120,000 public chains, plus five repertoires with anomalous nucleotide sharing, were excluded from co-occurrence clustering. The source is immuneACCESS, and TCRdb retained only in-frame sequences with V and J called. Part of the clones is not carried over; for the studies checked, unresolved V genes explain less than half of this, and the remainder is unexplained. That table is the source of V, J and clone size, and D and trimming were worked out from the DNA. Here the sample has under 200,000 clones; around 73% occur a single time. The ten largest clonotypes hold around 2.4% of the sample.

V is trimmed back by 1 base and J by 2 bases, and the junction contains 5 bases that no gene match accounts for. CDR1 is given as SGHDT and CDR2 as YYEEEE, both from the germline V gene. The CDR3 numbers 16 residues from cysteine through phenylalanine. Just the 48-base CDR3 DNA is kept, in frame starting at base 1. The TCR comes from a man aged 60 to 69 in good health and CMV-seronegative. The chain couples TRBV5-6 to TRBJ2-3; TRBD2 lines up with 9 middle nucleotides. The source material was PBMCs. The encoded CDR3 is CASSLSAGGPTDTQYF. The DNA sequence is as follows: TGTGCCAGCAGCTTGTCGGCGGGAGGGCCCACAGATACGCAGTATTTT.